The source of this TCR beta chain is a study of T-cell reconstitution after alpha-beta-depleted transplantation in children. Study-wide findings and caveats: It was surviving recipient T cells and thymic progenitors that gave some patients high TCRbeta diversity at day 60. One year after transplant, T-cell counts and diversity came mostly from newly produced T cells. Where alpha-beta T cells came from about two months after transplant was reportedly several hundred expanded graft clones.

In its sample, this clonotype was seen a few times. Its antigen remains unidentified. This CDR3 spans 11 amino acids. V was pared by 1 base and J by 7 bases, with 4 bases between. Germline values: CDR1 LGHNA, CDR2 YSLEER. Researchers prepared the TCRbeta library using unique molecular identifiers, the study reports. MiXCR, run by TCRdb on the PCR reads, gives a single entry per CDR3 protein. This sample has hundreds of thousands of distinct CDR3 sequences, with 15% to 20% found just once. The chain employs TRBV4-3 and TRBJ1-2; D ambiguous. This material consisted of PBMCs, mostly from graft donor cells, taken 360 days after TCRalphabeta/CD19-depleted stem cell transplant. The receptor was isolated from a male patient aged 2-15 years who had a stem cell transplant for acute lymphoblastic leukemia, so the T cells may come from the graft donor. The CDR3 DNA sequence: TGCGCCAGCAGCCAAGGGGCTGGCTACACCTTC. This encodes CASSQGAGYTF.